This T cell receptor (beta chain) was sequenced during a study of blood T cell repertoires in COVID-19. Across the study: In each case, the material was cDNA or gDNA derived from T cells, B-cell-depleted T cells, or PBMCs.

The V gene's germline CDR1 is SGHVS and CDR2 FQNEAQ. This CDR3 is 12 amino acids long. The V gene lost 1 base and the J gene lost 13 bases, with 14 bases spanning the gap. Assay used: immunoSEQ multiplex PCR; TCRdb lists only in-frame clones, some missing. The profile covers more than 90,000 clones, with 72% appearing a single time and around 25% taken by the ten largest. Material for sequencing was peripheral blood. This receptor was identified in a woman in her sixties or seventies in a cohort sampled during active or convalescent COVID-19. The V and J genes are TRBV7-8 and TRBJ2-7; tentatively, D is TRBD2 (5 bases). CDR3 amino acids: CASSLEGPRGYF. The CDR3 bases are TGTGCCAGCAGCTTAGAAGGGCCCCGGGGATACTTC.